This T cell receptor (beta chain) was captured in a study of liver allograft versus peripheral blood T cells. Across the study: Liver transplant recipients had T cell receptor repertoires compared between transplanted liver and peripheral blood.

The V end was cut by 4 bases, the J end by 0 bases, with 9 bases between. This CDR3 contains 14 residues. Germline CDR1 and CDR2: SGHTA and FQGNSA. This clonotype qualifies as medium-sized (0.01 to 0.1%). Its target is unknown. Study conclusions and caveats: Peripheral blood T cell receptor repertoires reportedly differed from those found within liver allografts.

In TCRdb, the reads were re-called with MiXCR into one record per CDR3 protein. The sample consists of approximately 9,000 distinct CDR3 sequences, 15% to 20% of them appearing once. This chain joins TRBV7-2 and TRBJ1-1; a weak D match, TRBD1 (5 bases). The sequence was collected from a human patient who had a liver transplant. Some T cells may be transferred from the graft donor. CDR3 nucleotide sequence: TGTGCCAGCAGCTGGGGGACGGTGAACACTGAAGCTTTCTTT. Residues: CASSWGTVNTEAFF.